This T cell receptor (beta chain) derives from a study of beta chain features in type 1 diabetes. Overall study context: Examination covered 107,917,701 sorted cells spanning all samples. Study-level results: For patients, the naive, central memory and Treg TCRB repertoires appeared more alike than for healthy donors.

It was via CD45RO/CCR7/CD25/CD127/CD95/CD27 that CD4+ naive, central memory, regulatory and stem cell-like memory cells were sorted. V dropped 1 base and J dropped 4; count of bases not matched to a gene: 14. Germline-derived CDR1 and CDR2 are SGHDN and FVKESK. The CDR3 spans 19 residues. Of the isolated RNA, all was reverse transcribed, and so the sequenced material was expressed TCRB transcripts. An average of about 3.5 million reads was obtained for naive, central memory and regulatory T cell samples. Sequencing used immunoSEQ multiplex PCR; TCRdb keeps in-frame clones, though not all of them. Among more than 350,000 clones listed, roughly 11% were seen once. Concerning this clone: Its target is unknown.

The rearrangement links TRBV14 to TRBJ2-3; 10 positions match TRBD2. The receptor comes from a woman younger than 30 in good health. The material sequenced was naive CD4+ T cells from blood. The CDR3 DNA reads TGTGCCAGCAGCCAAGTTACTAGCGGGAAAAGGACGTCTTCAGATACGCAGTATTTT. It encodes CASSQVTSGKRTSSDTQYF. Using reference TRBV14 and TRBJ2-3 for the parts outside the CDR3, the full variable domain is EAGVTQFPSHSVIEKGQTVTLRCDPISGHDNLYWYRRVMGKEIKFLLHFVKESKQDESGMPNNRFLAERTGGTYSTLKVQPAELEDSGVYFCASSQVTSGKRTSSDTQYFGPGTRLTVL.